This is a list of T cell receptor beta chains from one sample in a study of T cell responses to AZD1222 COVID-19 vaccine. Profiled with immunoSEQ multiplex PCR; TCRdb holds only in-frame clones, not every one. The table includes roughly 120,000 clones, over 75% detected once. Sequencing used peripheral blood, obtained on day 0 of AZD1222 vaccination. These TCRs come from an adult in good health. Both conserved end residues are part of each CDR3. D genes are given only for firm matches. Expanded clones get a size class; other rows say once, few or many, or leave the size out.

d_call: TRBD1
v_call: TRBV6-6
clone_size: NA
j_call: TRBJ1-1
cdr3_aa: CASHRPGQGGAFF
cdr3_nt: TGTGCCAGCCATCGACCAGGACAGGGGGGAGCTTTCTTT

d_call: NA
v_call: TRBV5-1
clone_size: NA
j_call: TRBJ1-6
cdr3_aa: CASSLRVGADSPLHF
cdr3_nt: TGCGCCAGCAGCCTCCGAGTGGGCGCCGACTCACCCCTCCACTTT

d_call: TRBD1
v_call: TRBV4-1
clone_size: NA
j_call: TRBJ1-6
cdr3_aa: CASSQVGTGYSPLHF
cdr3_nt: TGCGCCAGCAGCCAAGTGGGGACAGGGTATTCACCCCTCCACTTT

d_call: NA
v_call: TRBV24-1
clone_size: once
j_call: TRBJ2-1
cdr3_aa: CATSDLQWGEQFF
cdr3_nt: TGTGCCACCAGTGATTTGCAGTGGGGTGAGCAGTTCTTC

d_call: TRBD1
v_call: TRBV6-5
clone_size: once
j_call: TRBJ2-5
cdr3_aa: CASTDSRDRETQYF
cdr3_nt: TGTGCCAGCACCGATTCCCGGGACAGGGAGACCCAGTACTTC

d_call: TRBD2
v_call: TRBV7-9
clone_size: NA
j_call: TRBJ2-7
cdr3_aa: CASSFNQLAGGRQYF
cdr3_nt: TGTGCCAGCAGCTTTAATCAACTAGCGGGAGGGAGGCAGTACTTC

d_call: NA
v_call: TRBV29-1
clone_size: NA
j_call: TRBJ1-1
cdr3_aa: CSAGEGRREAFF
cdr3_nt: TGCAGCGCTGGGGAGGGGCGACGTGAAGCTTTCTTT

d_call: NA
v_call: TRBV5-1
clone_size: NA
j_call: TRBJ2-7
cdr3_aa: CASSLGPGYEQYF
cdr3_nt: TGCGCCAGCAGCCTGGGCCCAGGCTACGAGCAGTACTTC

d_call: TRBD2
v_call: TRBV6-5
clone_size: NA
j_call: TRBJ2-3
cdr3_aa: CAAKRLAGSTDTQYF
cdr3_nt: TGTGCCGCGAAGAGGCTAGCGGGTAGCACAGATACGCAGTATTTT

d_call: TRBD1
v_call: TRBV7-9
clone_size: NA
j_call: TRBJ2-7
cdr3_aa: CASSYGTVSYEQYF
cdr3_nt: TGTGCCAGCAGCTACGGGACAGTGTCCTACGAGCAGTACTTC

d_call: TRBD1
v_call: TRBV6-5
clone_size: NA
j_call: TRBJ2-5
cdr3_aa: CASRRTGLETQYF
cdr3_nt: TGTGCCAGCAGGCGGACAGGGTTAGAGACCCAGTACTTC

d_call: NA
v_call: TRBV19
clone_size: NA
j_call: TRBJ1-3
cdr3_aa: CASAQGLVNTIYF
cdr3_nt: TGTGCCAGTGCCCAGGGCCTCGTGAACACCATATATTTT

d_call: NA
v_call: TRBV5-1
clone_size: NA
j_call: TRBJ2-7
cdr3_aa: CASSISLGEGVYEQYF
cdr3_nt: TGCGCCAGCAGCATAAGTCTCGGGGAAGGTGTTTACGAGCAGTACTTC

d_call: TRBD1
v_call: TRBV6-5
clone_size: NA
j_call: TRBJ1-6
cdr3_aa: CASRRGTESSPLHF
cdr3_nt: TGTGCCAGCAGAAGAGGGACAGAGAGTTCACCCCTCCACTTT

d_call: NA
v_call: TRBV9
clone_size: NA
j_call: TRBJ1-3
cdr3_aa: CASSAFSGISGNTIYF
cdr3_nt: TGTGCCAGCAGCGCATTCTCGGGGATATCTGGAAACACCATATATTTT

d_call: TRBD2
v_call: TRBV19
clone_size: once
j_call: TRBJ2-1
cdr3_aa: CASSILAGGDEQFF
cdr3_nt: TGTGCCAGTAGTATCTTAGCGGGAGGCGATGAGCAGTTCTTC

d_call: TRBD1
v_call: TRBV5-1
clone_size: NA
j_call: TRBJ2-4
cdr3_aa: CASSLTGGAKNIQYF
cdr3_nt: TGCGCCAGCAGCTTGACAGGGGGCGCCAAAAACATTCAGTACTTC

d_call: TRBD1
v_call: TRBV19
clone_size: NA
j_call: TRBJ1-2
cdr3_aa: CASSSWTGGTYGYTF
cdr3_nt: TGTGCCAGTAGTAGCTGGACAGGGGGTACCTATGGCTACACCTTC

d_call: NA
v_call: TRBV10-3
clone_size: NA
j_call: TRBJ2-1
cdr3_aa: CAISETKTYNEQFF
cdr3_nt: TGTGCCATCAGTGAGACCAAAACCTACAATGAGCAGTTCTTC

d_call: NA
v_call: TRBV7-9
clone_size: few
j_call: TRBJ1-5
cdr3_aa: CASSPGTANQPQHF
cdr3_nt: TGTGCCAGCAGCCCCGGGACCGCAAATCAGCCCCAGCATTTT

d_call: NA
v_call: TRBV7-9
clone_size: NA
j_call: TRBJ1-5
cdr3_aa: CASSLETGNQPQHF
cdr3_nt: TGTGCCAGCAGCTTAGAAACCGGCAATCAGCCCCAGCATTTT

d_call: TRBD1
v_call: TRBV5-1
clone_size: NA
j_call: TRBJ2-7
cdr3_aa: CASSLVGTGSLEQYF
cdr3_nt: TGCGCCAGCAGCTTGGTCGGGACAGGGTCCCTCGAGCAGTACTTC